Reported below is one TCR beta chain. Its antigen is unidentified. These data are taken from a study of blood T cells in healthy people across ages. Study-level background: The capture of about one barcoded beta molecule per two T cells was achieved by template switching. Study conclusions and caveats: It was not known whether donors were CMV positive (a possible confounder of expanded clonotype changes). The study found more naive CD4+ cells and higher diversity in long-lived than aged donors.

Then a second PCR, running roughly 7 to 11 cycles, was carried out with a sample-barcoded 5' primer and a J-beta primer mix. No fewer than 3 million CDR3-containing paired-end reads came from each sample. A single record per CDR3 protein comes from TCRdb applying MiXCR to the 5' RACE reads. The data contain about 800,000 distinct CDR3 sequences, nearly 60% of them singletons. The CDR3 is 15 amino acids. V was trimmed by 0 bases and J by 2 bases, leaving 11 bases between them. CDR1 and CDR2 (germline): DFQATT, SNEGSKA (reference sequence). The source material was blood. The sequence was obtained from a man younger than 45 in good health. The V and J genes are TRBV20-1 and TRBJ1-5; D gene ambiguous. The CDR3 nucleotides read TGCAGTGCTAGAGATGCCCGAAGTGGCAATCAGCCCCAGCATTTT. Translating it yields CSARDARSGNQPQHF.